Below, 20 T cell receptor beta chains from the same sample are listed, as sequenced in a study of PD-L1 blockade in urothelial cancer. The table came from immunoSEQ multiplex PCR; TCRdb's copy has only in-frame clones and leaves some out. Found here are some 25,000 clones, approximately 84% of them singletons; the top ten hold approximately 9.9%. Sequencing was performed on PBMCs, taken around atezolizumab (anti-PD-L1) treatment. The receptors were sampled from a man in his 70s with urothelial cancer.

V usage is TRBV28 and J usage is TRBJ2-5, with 11 nucleotides matching TRBD1. The V and J ends lost 7 bases and 2 bases, in that order; junction bases with no gene match: 9. CDR3 length: 16 amino acids. The germline V gene has CDR1 MDHEN and CDR2 SYDVKM. CDR3 residues: CASNPTGTGGQETQYF. The DNA for the CDR3 is TGTGCCAGCAACCCGACGGGGACAGGGGGTCAAGAGACCCAGTACTTC.

The V call is TRBV27, the J call TRBJ1-4, with 9 bases aligning to TRBD1. With V trimmed by 6 bases and J by 6 bases, 5 bases remained unmatched. In germline, CDR1 is MNHEY, CDR2 SMNVEV (reference sequence). The CDR3 length is 14 residues. CDR3 loop: CASRLQGADEKLFF. The CDR3 DNA sequence: TGTGCCAGCAGACTACAGGGGGCAGATGAAAAACTGTTTTTT. The variable domain in full, with the rest retrieved from reference TRBV27 and TRBJ1-4, is EAQVTQNPRYLITVTGKKLTVTCSQNMNHEYMSWYRQDPGLGLRQIYYSMNVEVTDKGDVPEGYKVSRKEKRNFPLILESPSPNQTSLYFCASRLQGADEKLFFGSGTQLSVL.

V gene TRBV9 combines with J gene TRBJ2-6; 8 bases map to TRBD1. The length of the CDR3 is 17 residues. The V segment lost 4 bases and the J segment 0 bases; nucleotides outside the gene matches: 6. CDR1 and CDR2 (germline): SGDLS, YYNGEE. CDR3 protein: CASSPRTGLSGANVLTF. The CDR3 bases are TGTGCCAGCAGCCCACGGACAGGGCTCTCTGGGGCCAACGTCCTGACTTTC. The variable domain in full, with the rest retrieved from reference TRBV9 and TRBJ2-6, is DSGVTQTPKHLITATGQRVTLRCSPRSGDLSVYWYQQSLDQGLQFLIQYYNGEERAKGNILERFSAQQFPDLHSELNLSSLELGDSALYFCASSPRTGLSGANVLTFGAGSRLTVL.

This chain uses TRBV6-5 with TRBJ2-3; 8 bases are a match to TRBD1. The CDR3 extends over 12 amino acids. Germline-derived CDR1 and CDR2 are MNHEY and SVGAGI. J was trimmed by 6 bases and V by 10 bases; bases with no gene match: 6. CDR3 protein: CAIGDRRDTQYF. The CDR3 bases are TGTGCCATCGGGGACAGGCGGGATACGCAGTATTTT.

V and J are TRBV7-8 and TRBJ1-4; tentative D call: TRBD1 (5 bases). Trimming removed 3 bases from V and 7 bases from J, with 12 bases in between. The CDR3 runs 14 residues. Germline assignment: CDR1 SGHVS and CDR2 FQNEAQ. The CDR3 here is CASSFGQTPEKLFF. In DNA form, the CDR3 reads TGTGCCAGCAGCTTCGGACAAACACCTGAAAAACTGTTTTTT.

The chain links TRBV7-2 to TRBJ2-2; the D gene is possibly TRBD2 (7 bases). This CDR3 spans 16 amino acids. In germline, CDR1 is SGHTA, CDR2 FQGNSA. The V and J ends lost 5 bases and 4 bases respectively, with 17 bases between them. The CDR3 nucleotides are TGTGCCAGCAGCCTACACAGGGAGGGCGGCACCGGGGAGCTGTTTTTT. Protein: CASSLHREGGTGELFF.

The V and J genes are TRBV6-1 and TRBJ2-7, with 11 bases lining up with TRBD2. This CDR3 is 15 amino acids long. V shed 6 bases, J shed 2 bases, and the junction held 6 bases outside the gene matches. Germline loops: CDR1 MNHNS, CDR2 SASEGT. Written as DNA, the CDR3 is TGTGCCAGCAGCTCTGGGACTAGCGGAACCTACGAGCAGTACTTC. It yields the protein CASSSGTSGTYEQYF.

V and J are TRBV29-1 and TRBJ2-5; TRBD2 matches 10 bases. The CDR3 consists of 12 residues. V dropped 7 bases and J dropped 3; count of bases not matched to a gene: 2. Germline CDR1 is SQVTM and CDR2 is ANQGSEA. CDR3 nucleotides: TGCAGCGCTGGACTAGCGGAAGAGACCCAGTACTTC. It translates to CSAGLAEETQYF.

The chain has TRBV10-3 and TRBJ2-2; D is undetermined. There are 12 residues in the CDR3. Germline values: CDR1 ENHRY, CDR2 SYGVKD. The V and J ends lost 4 bases and 4 bases respectively, with 4 bases between them. DNA for the CDR3: TGTGCCATCAGTGTTAGCACCGGGGAGCTGTTTTTT. As protein: CAISVSTGELFF.

The rearrangement links TRBV5-1 to TRBJ2-2; 9 nucleotides line up with TRBD2. CDR1 is SGHRS and CDR2 is YFSETQ in the germline V gene. The CDR3 runs 17 residues. V lost 0 bases and J lost 6; bases outside the gene matches: 9. The DNA of the CDR3 is TGCGCCAGCAGCTTGGATCCTAGCGGGGCGGGTGCCGGGGAGCTGTTTTTT. Protein product: CASSLDPSGAGAGELFF. Full variable domain (outside the CDR3, taken from reference TRBV5-1 and TRBJ2-2): KAGVTQTPRYLIKTRGQQVTLSCSPISGHRSVSWYQQTPGQGLQFLFEYFSETQRNKGNFPGRFSGRQFSNSRSEMNVSTLELGDSALYLCASSLDPSGAGAGELFFGEGSRLTVL.

The CDR3 sequence is CASSWPTGLAGGTYEQYF. CDR3 nucleotides: TGCGCCAGCAGCTGGCCCACGGGACTAGCGGGGGGGACCTACGAGCAGTACTTC. The chain couples TRBV5-1 to TRBJ2-7; 16 bases fit TRBD2. There are 18 residues in the CDR3. CDR1 and CDR2 (germline): SGHRS, YFSETQ. Trimming removed 3 bases from V and 2 bases from J; junction bases left unmatched: 8.

The V and J genes are TRBV5-4 and TRBJ1-2, with 9 bases that match TRBD1. Germline loops: CDR1 SGHNT, CDR2 YYREEE (reference sequence). The V gene end was trimmed by 7 bases and the J gene end by 3 bases; junction bases not matched to a gene: 7. The CDR3 has 14 residues. Here the CDR3 reads CASRITGGDYGYTF. In DNA form, the CDR3 reads TGTGCCAGCCGAATTACAGGGGGCGACTATGGCTACACCTTC.

The chain employs TRBV18 and TRBJ1-3; D is undetermined. This CDR3 region has 15 residues. Germline assignment: CDR1 KGHSH and CDR2 LQKENI. V dropped 2 bases and J dropped 0 bases, with 8 bases sitting between them. The CDR3 spells CASSPAESSGNTIYF. The CDR3 DNA is TGTGCCAGCTCACCAGCAGAAAGCTCTGGAAACACCATATATTTT.

The chain has TRBV5-1 and TRBJ2-5, with 7 bases aligning to TRBD2. Germline trimming cut 4 bases from V and 2 bases from J; bases unmatched to any gene: 5. Germline CDR1 SGHRS, CDR2 YFSETQ. The CDR3 sequence is 14 residues long. CDR3 residues: CASSPGGPQETQYF. DNA for the CDR3: TGCGCCAGCAGCCCGGGGGGACCTCAAGAGACCCAGTACTTC.

This clone showed up just once. The chain combines TRBV27 with TRBJ2-1; D not resolved. CDR3 length: 11 amino acids. The germline V and J ends were trimmed by 6 bases and 9 bases, with 9 bases remaining between them. CDR1 is MNHEY, CDR2 SMNVEV, per germline (reference sequence). CDR3 sequence: CASRRDVEQFF. The DNA for the CDR3 is TGTGCCAGCAGGAGAGATGTTGAGCAGTTCTTC.

The CDR3 sequence: CASSPGGSTNEKLFF. The CDR3 DNA reads as TGCGCCAGCAGCCCCGGGGGGTCAACTAATGAAAAACTGTTTTTT. J is TRBJ1-4 and V is TRBV4-1; a possible D gene is TRBD1 (5 bases). The CDR3 consists of 15 residues. Trimming removed 4 bases from V and 0 bases from J, with 9 bases in between. In germline, CDR1 is MGHRA, CDR2 YSYEKL.

The V and J genes are TRBV5-8 and TRBJ1-5, with 8 bases matching TRBD1. Losses at the gene ends were 4 bases for V and 2 bases for J; bases not matched to a gene: 2. The germline gives CDR1 SGHTS, CDR2 YDEGEE. The length of the CDR3 is 14 residues. The CDR3 region has the DNA TGTGCCAGCAGCGCGGGACAGGGCAATCAGCCCCAGCATTTT. Translated: CASSAGQGNQPQHF.

This chain links TRBV6-5 with TRBJ2-7, with TRBD1 matching 7 bases. Germline CDR1 is MNHEY and CDR2 is SVGAGI. The CDR3 totals 14 residues. V dropped 5 bases and J dropped 4; count of bases not matched to a gene: 8. The CDR3 loop is CASSHRGRLYEQYF. DNA of the CDR3: TGTGCCAGCAGTCACAGGGGACGCCTATACGAGCAGTACTTC.

The rearrangement links TRBV5-1 to TRBJ1-2, with a weak D call TRBD1 (6 bases). Germline V gene sequence: CDR1 SGHRS, CDR2 YFSETQ. The V gene lost 3 bases and the J gene lost 2 bases, with 17 bases spanning the gap. The CDR3 contains 16 residues. The CDR3 loop is CASSYGVQGPNYGYTF. The CDR3 coding sequence is TGCGCCAGCAGCTATGGGGTTCAGGGGCCGAACTATGGCTACACCTTC.

This chain connects TRBV7-2 to TRBJ1-3; no clear D. Trimming pared 3 bases from V and 3 bases from J, leaving 12 bases between. Germline V gene sequence: CDR1 SGHTA, CDR2 FQGNSA. This CDR3 is built from 15 residues. As DNA, the CDR3 is TGTGCCAGCAGCTTCGGGGTCGGGAATGGAAACACCATATATTTT. This sequence encodes CASSFGVGNGNTIYF.